This TCR beta chain derives from a study of T cell repertoires in cytomegalovirus infection. The germline CDR1 and CDR2 sequences are SGHVS and FNYEAQ. Trimming shortened V by 5 bases and J by 5 bases, and 16 bases separated the two germline ends. The CDR3 length is 15 residues. From the reads, TCRdb called clonotypes with MiXCR, one entry per CDR3 protein. Altogether roughly 150,000 distinct CDR3 sequences are present, about a quarter being singletons, with the ten largest covering approximately 9.9%. This clonotype was detected a few times. The sequence derives from a human donor in good health (CMV status not recorded). Some clones in this sample may be carry-over from other donors' samples. The sequencing input was PBMCs. The V gene is TRBV7-6, the J gene TRBJ2-1; TRBD1 or TRBD2 may be the D gene (5 bases each). The CDR3 bases are TGTGCCAGCAGCCCAGGGAACCCCGGGAACAATGAGCAGTTCTTC. Protein sequence: CASSPGNPGNNEQFF.